A single sample is the source of the 29 T cell receptor beta chains below, sequenced in a study of blood T cell repertoires in COVID-19. The table came from immunoSEQ multiplex PCR; TCRdb's copy has only in-frame clones and leaves some out. The sample includes about 180,000 clones, more than 85% seen only once; the top ten take 7% to 7.5%. The sequenced sample consisted of PBMCs or T cells enriched from blood (not recorded which). Receptors originate from a woman in her 50s who had recovered from COVID-19.

The genes are TRBV7-8 and TRBJ1-3, with D perhaps matching TRBD1 (6 bases). The CDR3 consists of 18 residues. The germline V gene encodes CDR1 SGHVS and CDR2 FQNEAQ. V shed 1 base and J shed 0 bases, with 16 bases lying between them. CDR3 amino acids: CASSLVWADRDSGNTIYF. The DNA of the CDR3 is TGTGCCAGCAGCTTAGTGTGGGCGGACAGAGACTCTGGAAACACCATATATTTT.

In the case of this clone: Other DNA sequences in this specimen translate into the identical CDR3. The chain joins TRBV7-6 to TRBJ1-6; possibly TRBD1 for D (5 bases). V lost 1 base to trimming and J lost 7 bases, with 5 bases between them. This CDR3 region has 13 residues. Germline CDR1 is SGHVS and CDR2 is FNYEAQ. The CDR3 DNA reads as TGTGCCAGCAGCTTAGGACAGAATTCACCCCTCCACTTT. This encodes CASSLGQNSPLHF.

The chain employs TRBV28 and TRBJ2-1; D is perhaps TRBD1 (6 bases). Trimming stripped 6 bases from V and 0 bases from J, with 12 bases between. Germline-derived CDR1 and CDR2 are MDHEN and SYDVKM. CDR3 length equals 15 residues. CDR3: CASSQQGPSYNEQFF. CDR3 in DNA: TGTGCCAGCAGCCAACAGGGCCCCTCCTACAATGAGCAGTTCTTC.

This sequence joins TRBV13 and TRBJ2-7; D is possibly TRBD2 (6 bases). The CDR3 sequence is 17 residues long. The V end lost 1 base, the J end lost 2 bases, and 18 bases lay between the germline ends. CDR1 and CDR2 (germline): PRHDT, FYEKMQ (reference sequence). CDR3 coding DNA: TGTGCCAGCAGCTTAGATCCGCGGTCGGGAGCTACCTACGAGCAGTACTTC. Residues: CASSLDPRSGATYEQYF.

The chain is built from TRBV18 and TRBJ2-5, with D possibly matching TRBD1 (6 bases). The CDR3 loop spans 14 amino acids. Germline CDR1 and CDR2: KGHSH and LQKENI. The V gene lost 2 bases and the J gene lost 2 bases, with 9 bases spanning the gap. DNA for the CDR3: TGTGCCAGCTCACCATGGACAGTTCAAGAGACCCAGTACTTC. It codes for CASSPWTVQETQYF.

The chain joins TRBV29-1 to TRBJ2-7; 7 bases are shared with TRBD2. The V segment lost 3 bases and the J segment 9 bases; nucleotides outside the gene matches: 11. The CDR3 is made up of 13 amino acids. Germline-derived CDR1 and CDR2 are SQVTM and ANQGSEA. CDR3: CSVDGGRAQVQYF. CDR3 coding DNA: TGCAGCGTTGACGGTGGGAGGGCTCAGGTGCAGTACTTC.

The chain has TRBV9 and TRBJ2-2; the D gene is possibly TRBD2 (5 bases). This CDR3 has 14 amino acids. With 5 bases removed from V and 1 base from J, the gap between germline ends came to 9 bases. Germline values: CDR1 SGDLS, CDR2 YYNGEE. The CDR3 spells CASRRGLNTGELFF. Here the CDR3 DNA reads TGTGCCAGCAGAAGAGGGCTGAACACCGGGGAGCTGTTTTTT.

The chain employs TRBV18 and TRBJ1-1; D is possibly TRBD1 (6 bases). V lost 0 bases to trimming and J lost 3 bases, with 11 bases between them. Germline values: CDR1 KGHSH, CDR2 LQKENI. The CDR3 has 15 residues. The CDR3 region has the DNA TGTGCCAGCTCACCACCGGGTACAGGGTACACTGAAGCTTTCTTT. Its protein is CASSPPGTGYTEAFF.

The V call is TRBV6-5, the J call TRBJ2-1; 10 bases map to TRBD2. Looked up from germline, CDR1 is MNHEY and CDR2 is SVGAGI. Losses at the gene ends were 6 bases for V and 5 bases for J; bases not matched to a gene: 1. The CDR3 runs 13 residues. CDR3 in DNA: TGTGCCAGCAGGGGGACTAGCGACAATGAGCAGTTCTTC. Protein sequence: CASRGTSDNEQFF.

This clone was seen only once. The chain employs TRBV5-4 and TRBJ2-1; 7 bases fit TRBD2. The junction had 7 bases not matched to a gene; V was cut back by 1 base and J by 6 bases. Per the germline V gene, CDR1 is SGHNT and CDR2 is YYREEE (reference sequence). The CDR3 covers 15 residues. CDR3 nucleotides: TGTGCCAGCAGCTTGAGCGGGGACCCTCGCAATGAGCAGTTCTTC. Its translation is CASSLSGDPRNEQFF.

The CDR3 region has the DNA TGCAGCGTTGCTCCGTCCTACACCTTC. Protein product: CSVAPSYTF. The chain joins TRBV29-1 to TRBJ1-2, with unresolved D. The CDR3 runs 9 residues. CDR1 and CDR2 from the germline V gene are SQVTM and ANQGSEA. The V and J ends lost 4 bases and 10 bases respectively, with 7 bases between them. Full variable domain (remainder filled in from reference TRBV29-1 and TRBJ1-2): SAVISQKPSRDICQRGTSLTIQCQVDSQVTMMFWYRQQPGQSLTLIATANQGSEATYESGFVIDKFPISRPNLTFSTLTVSNMSPEDSSIYLCSVAPSYTFGSGTRLTVV.

The sample holds one count of this clone. V usage is TRBV27 and J usage is TRBJ2-7, with a tentative D call TRBD1 (5 bases). The germline V gene has CDR1 MNHEY and CDR2 SMNVEV (reference sequence). The CDR3 runs to 14 residues. The V end was cut by 5 bases, the J end by 4 bases, with 15 bases between. Here the CDR3 DNA reads TGTGCCAGCAGTACCCAGACAGAATCTTACGAGCAGTACTTC. Protein sequence: CASSTQTESYEQYF.

The gene calls are TRBV30 and TRBJ2-1, with 13 bases aligning to TRBD2. This CDR3 is built from 16 residues. J was trimmed by 6 bases and V by 1 base; bases with no gene match: 6. The germline V gene encodes CDR1 GTSNPN and CDR2 SVGIG (reference sequence). CDR3 DNA sequence: TGTGCCTGGAGTGAACTAGCGGGAGGGCCAGGCAATGAGCAGTTCTTC. The encoded protein is CAWSELAGGPGNEQFF.

The rearrangement joins TRBV19 to TRBJ2-2, with D possibly matching TRBD2 (7 bases). This CDR3 has 16 amino acids. With 7 bases removed from V and 6 bases from J, the gap between germline ends came to 21 bases. Germline V lookup: CDR1 LNHDA, CDR2 SQIVND (reference sequence). CDR3 loop: CASTGGRGQGSGELFF. The DNA of the CDR3 is TGTGCCAGTACCGGGGGGCGGGGCCAAGGTTCCGGGGAGCTGTTTTTT.

This clone has a single count. The V gene is TRBV7-2, the J gene TRBJ2-5; no reliable D call. Germline V lookup: CDR1 SGHTA, CDR2 FQGNSA. The CDR3 contains 14 residues. The V end lost 0 bases, the J end lost 5 bases, and 10 bases lay between the germline ends. This chain's CDR3 is CASSLALSRETQYF. Here the CDR3 DNA reads TGTGCCAGCAGCTTAGCGCTTAGCCGTGAGACCCAGTACTTC.

This sequence joins TRBV4-2 and TRBJ2-7; D unclear. Trimming removed 0 bases at V and 3 bases at J, with 12 bases between. The germline V gene has CDR1 LGHNA and CDR2 YNFKEQ. The CDR3 totals 15 residues. CDR3 sequence reads: CASSQDRQDGYEQYF. The CDR3 DNA reads as TGTGCCAGCAGCCAAGACCGTCAGGATGGCTACGAGCAGTACTTC.

The rearrangement uses TRBV28 and TRBJ1-1; D possibly corresponds to TRBD1 (6 bases). V lost 4 bases and J 7 bases, leaving 16 bases between the germline ends. The CDR3 is 14 amino acids. CDR1 and CDR2 (germline): MDHEN, SYDVKM. CDR3 loop: CASSSPDRTFEAFF. Written as DNA, the CDR3 is TGTGCCAGCAGTTCCCCTGACAGGACATTTGAAGCTTTCTTT. Full variable domain (remainder filled in from reference TRBV28 and TRBJ1-1): DVKVTQSSRYLVKRTGEKVFLECVQDMDHENMFWYRQDPGLGLRLIYFSYDVKMKEKGDIPEGYSVSREKKERFSLILESASTNQTSMYLCASSSPDRTFEAFFGQGTRLTVV.

The rearrangement links TRBV12-5 to TRBJ2-7; possibly TRBD1 for D (6 bases). The germline gives CDR1 LGHNT, CDR2 FRNRAP. The CDR3 extends over 14 amino acids. V lost 1 base to trimming and J lost 0 bases, with 7 bases between them. The CDR3 here is CASGLGQVSYEQYF. The CDR3 nucleotides are TGTGCTAGTGGTTTGGGACAGGTCTCCTACGAGCAGTACTTC.

The gene calls are TRBV10-3 and TRBJ1-2; no reliable D call. The length of the CDR3 is 12 residues. CDR1 is ENHRY, CDR2 SYGVKD, per germline. V was trimmed by 3 bases and J by 5 bases, leaving 7 bases between them. The CDR3: CAISDRTYGYTF. The CDR3 coding sequence is TGTGCCATCAGTGACAGGACTTATGGCTACACCTTC.

V and J are TRBV7-9 and TRBJ2-2; TRBD2 matches at 8 bases. Germline V gene sequence: CDR1 SEHNR, CDR2 FQNEAQ (reference sequence). The CDR3 covers 14 residues. Trimming removed 4 bases from V and 6 bases from J; junction bases left unmatched: 4. CDR3 sequence (DNA): TGTGCCAGCAGCTCCTCGGGAGGGCCCGGGGAGCTGTTTTTT. Its translation is CASSSSGGPGELFF.

The gene calls are TRBV5-6 and TRBJ2-7; 9 bases align to TRBD2. CDR1 is SGHDT, CDR2 YYEEEE, per germline. The CDR3 sequence is 17 residues long. The V gene end was trimmed by 2 bases and the J gene end by 5 bases; junction bases not matched to a gene: 14. Here the CDR3 reads CASSLFWREGSGNEQYF. Here the CDR3 DNA reads TGTGCCAGCAGCTTATTCTGGCGGGAGGGGTCGGGTAACGAGCAGTACTTC.

The V gene is TRBV27, the J gene TRBJ2-2, with TRBD2 matching over 8 bases. CDR1 and CDR2 from the germline V gene are MNHEY and SMNVEV (reference sequence). The V gene end was trimmed by 5 bases and the J gene end by 0 bases; junction bases not matched to a gene: 14. The CDR3 extends over 19 amino acids. DNA of the CDR3: TGTGCCAGCAGTACCTCAACCCTCGGACTAGCCGCGAACACCGGGGAGCTGTTTTTT. Translating gives CASSTSTLGLAANTGELFF.

The chain joins TRBV18 to TRBJ2-5; D may be TRBD2 (5 bases). V was clipped by 2 bases and J by 4 bases, with 8 bases between them. CDR1 and CDR2 (germline): KGHSH, LQKENI. This CDR3 contains 13 residues. The CDR3 spells CASSPRAGETQYF. CDR3 DNA: TGTGCCAGCTCACCAAGGGCGGGAGAGACCCAGTACTTC.

The genes are TRBV11-2 and TRBJ2-4; 7 bases map to TRBD1. With 1 base clipped from V and 0 bases from J, the junction kept 12 bases outside the gene matches. Germline values: CDR1 SGHAT, CDR2 FQNNGV. The length of the CDR3 is 19 residues. The CDR3 bases are TGTGCCAGCAGCTTAGGAGAGGGGGACAGTTCCTTAGCCAAAAACATTCAGTACTTC. It translates to CASSLGEGDSSLAKNIQYF.

The rearrangement joins TRBV7-8 to TRBJ2-2, with 8 bases aligning to TRBD1. The CDR3 has 16 residues. J lost 6 bases, V lost 5 bases, and 11 bases had no gene match. Germline V gives CDR1 SGHVS, CDR2 FQNEAQ. CDR3 in DNA: TGTGCCAGCAGCGTTAAAGACAGGGGTTTGTCCGGGGAGCTGTTTTTT. Encoded protein: CASSVKDRGLSGELFF.

This chain connects TRBV3-1 (or the pseudogene TRBV3-2) to TRBJ1-5, with TRBD1 matching 10 bases. CDR1 and CDR2 from the germline V gene are LGHDT and YNNKEL (reference sequence). V lost 6 bases to trimming and J lost 6 bases; unmatched junction nucleotides: 17. The CDR3 spans 18 residues. The CDR3: CASSLGAGTGELRQPQHF. CDR3 nucleotide sequence: TGTGCCAGCAGTCTAGGGGCCGGGACAGGGGAATTGCGTCAGCCCCAGCATTTT.

The chain carries TRBV20-1 and TRBJ2-5; D not resolved. Trimming cost V 3 bases and J 1 base, with 3 bases left between them. Germline CDR1 reads DFQATT; CDR2 reads SNEGSKA (reference sequence). CDR3 length: 11 amino acids. The CDR3 loop is CSASFQETQYF. CDR3 bases: TGCAGTGCTAGCTTCCAAGAGACCCAGTACTTC.

This chain joins TRBV13 and TRBJ2-7; D might be TRBD1 (6 bases). Per the germline V gene, CDR1 is PRHDT and CDR2 is FYEKMQ (reference sequence). The V and J ends lost 1 base and 3 bases respectively, with 13 bases between them. The CDR3 loop spans 15 amino acids. CDR3 in amino acids: CASSLVRDTFYEQYF. The CDR3 DNA reads as TGTGCCAGCAGCTTAGTCCGGGACACGTTCTACGAGCAGTACTTC.

V gene TRBV29-1 combines with J gene TRBJ2-7, with 10 bases aligning to TRBD1. CDR1 and CDR2 from the germline V gene are SQVTM and ANQGSEA. This CDR3 region has 14 residues. V lost 6 bases and J lost 2; bases outside the gene matches: 7. The CDR3 bases are TGCAGCGTGGCGGGGACAGGGGCCACCTACGAGCAGTACTTC. Residues: CSVAGTGATYEQYF.